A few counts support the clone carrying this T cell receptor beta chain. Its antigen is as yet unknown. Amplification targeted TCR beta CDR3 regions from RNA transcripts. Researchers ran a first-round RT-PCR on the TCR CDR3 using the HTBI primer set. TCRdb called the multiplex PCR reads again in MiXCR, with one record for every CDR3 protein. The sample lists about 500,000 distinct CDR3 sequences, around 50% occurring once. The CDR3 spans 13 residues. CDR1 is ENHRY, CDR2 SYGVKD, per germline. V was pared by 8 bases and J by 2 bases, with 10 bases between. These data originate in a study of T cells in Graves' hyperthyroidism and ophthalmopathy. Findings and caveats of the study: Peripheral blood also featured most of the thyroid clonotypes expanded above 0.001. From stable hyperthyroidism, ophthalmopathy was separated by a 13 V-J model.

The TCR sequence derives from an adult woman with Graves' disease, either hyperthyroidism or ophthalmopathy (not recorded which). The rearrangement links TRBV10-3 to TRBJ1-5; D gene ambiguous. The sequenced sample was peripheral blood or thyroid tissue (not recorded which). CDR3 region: CAICGERNQPQHF. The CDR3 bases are TGTGCCATCTGCGGCGAGCGCAATCAGCCCCAGCATTTT.